This T cell receptor (beta chain) was found in a study of CD8+ T cells in alopecia areata. Findings of the study overall: In patients, TCRs were shared less clearly than in mice, and HLA may possibly be involved. Researchers report lesional scalp, most notably alopecia totalis/universalis, outstripped normal scalp in clonality.

Following extraction, RNA underwent reverse transcription to cDNA, which served as the sequencing template. Generated by immunoSEQ multiplex PCR, the TCRdb table keeps only in-frame clones and is missing some. The sample has about 150,000 clones, roughly 50% seen once; the top ten hold over 4%. Details on this clone: Its cognate antigen is unknown.

This clonotype was obtained from a human donor in good health. Material for sequencing was CD4+ T cells sorted from blood.

The CDR3 is CSVTGRAYEQYF. The CDR3 DNA sequence: TGCAGCGTTACGGGCAGGGCCTACGAGCAGTACTTC. The rearrangement links TRBV29-1 to TRBJ2-7; tentatively, D is TRBD1 (5 bases). The ends were cut back, 5 bases at V and 2 bases at J, with 10 bases in the middle. Germline CDR1 is SQVTM and CDR2 is ANQGSEA. The CDR3 length is 12 residues.